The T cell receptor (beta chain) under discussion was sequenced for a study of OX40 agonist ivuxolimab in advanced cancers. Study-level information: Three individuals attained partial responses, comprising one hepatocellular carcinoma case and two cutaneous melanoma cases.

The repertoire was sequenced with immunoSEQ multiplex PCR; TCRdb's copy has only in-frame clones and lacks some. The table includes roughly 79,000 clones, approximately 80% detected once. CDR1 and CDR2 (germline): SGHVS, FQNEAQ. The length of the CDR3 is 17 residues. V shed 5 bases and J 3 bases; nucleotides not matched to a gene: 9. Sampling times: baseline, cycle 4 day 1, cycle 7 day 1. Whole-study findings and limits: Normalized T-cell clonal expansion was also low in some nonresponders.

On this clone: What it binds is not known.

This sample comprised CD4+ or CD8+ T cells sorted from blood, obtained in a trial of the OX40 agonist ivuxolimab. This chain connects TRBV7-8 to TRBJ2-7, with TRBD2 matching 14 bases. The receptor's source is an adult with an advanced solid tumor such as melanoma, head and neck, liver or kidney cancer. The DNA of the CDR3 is TGTGCCAGCAGCCTAGGGACTAGCGGGGGACCGGGCTACGAGCAGTACTTC. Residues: CASSLGTSGGPGYEQYF.